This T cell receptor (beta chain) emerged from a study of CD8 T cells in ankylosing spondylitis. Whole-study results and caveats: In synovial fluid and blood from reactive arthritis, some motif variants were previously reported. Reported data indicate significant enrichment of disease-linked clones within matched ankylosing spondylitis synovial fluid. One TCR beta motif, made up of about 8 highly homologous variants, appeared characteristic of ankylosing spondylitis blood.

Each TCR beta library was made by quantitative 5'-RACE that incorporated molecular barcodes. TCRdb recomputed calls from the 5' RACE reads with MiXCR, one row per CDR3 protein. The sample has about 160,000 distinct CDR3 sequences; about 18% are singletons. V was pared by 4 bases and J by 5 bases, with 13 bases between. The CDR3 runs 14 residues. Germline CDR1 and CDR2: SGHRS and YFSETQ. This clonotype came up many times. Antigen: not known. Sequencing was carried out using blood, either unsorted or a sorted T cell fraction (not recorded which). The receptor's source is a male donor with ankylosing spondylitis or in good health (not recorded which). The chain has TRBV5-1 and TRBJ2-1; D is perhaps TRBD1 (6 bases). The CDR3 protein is CASSPGQTHNEQFF. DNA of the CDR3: TGCGCCAGCAGCCCCGGACAGACCCACAATGAGCAGTTCTTC.